These T cell receptor beta chains were read from a single sample in a study of cytomegalovirus exposure and HLA in healthy donors. The protocol was immunoSEQ multiplex PCR, while the TCRdb copy is restricted to in-frame clones and leaves out a portion. The table shows about 270,000 clones, with 72% occurring only once. The sample comprised PBMCs. The source of these receptors is a female donor in good health and CMV-seronegative. Each CDR3 is given with its conserved first and last residue. The D gene is left open where the match is weak. Expanded clones are given a class, and other clones once, few, many or no size at all.

.	TRBD1	TRBJ1-1	TRBV18	TGTGCCAGCTCACCAAGGACCGGGACAGGCATGAACACTGAAGCTTTCTTT	CASSPRTGTGMNTEAFF
few	.	TRBJ2-7	TRBV5-6	TGTGCCAGCAGCTCGAGCTCCTACGAGCAGTACTTC	CASSSSSYEQYF
.	TRBD2	TRBJ2-3	TRBV6-1	TGTGCCAGCAGTGGGACTAGTTTTCGTCTCACAGATACGCAGTATTTT	CASSGTSFRLTDTQYF
.	.	TRBJ2-5	TRBV6-1	TGTGCCAGCGGTATTTTCGGGGACCAAGAGACCCAGTACTTC	CASGIFGDQETQYF
.	.	TRBJ2-6	TRBV28	TGTGCCAGCAGTTTATCCCTCTTCGGGAGAAGACCCTCTGGGGCCAACGTCCTGACTTTC	CASSLSLFGRRPSGANVLTF
few	TRBD1	TRBJ2-2	TRBV2	TGTGCCAGCAGGGGGACAGGGGGCGAGACCGGGGAGCTGTTTTTT	CASRGTGGETGELFF
.	.	TRBJ2-1	TRBV4-1	TGCGCCAGCAGCCAAGACCGGGTGTGGAATGAGCAGTTCTTC	CASSQDRVWNEQFF
.	.	TRBJ2-3	TRBV7-2	TGTGCCAGCAGCCCGACCGCGGGTCCAGATACGCAGTATTTT	CASSPTAGPDTQYF
few	TRBD2	TRBJ2-5	TRBV5-1	TGCGCCAGCAGAAACCTAGCGGCCGAAGAGACCCAGTACTTC	CASRNLAAEETQYF
.	.	TRBJ1-1	TRBV5-6	TGTGCCAGCAGCTTGGGGGCCCATAACACTGAAGCTTTCTTT	CASSLGAHNTEAFF
.	TRBD2	TRBJ2-7	TRBV7-2	TGTGCCAGCAGCTTAGCGTCGCGGGAGTTCTCCTACGAGCAGTACTTC	CASSLASREFSYEQYF
.	.	TRBJ2-2	TRBV6-1	TGTGCCAGCAGTGAAGATGGGAGGCTCACCGGGGAGCTGTTTTTT	CASSEDGRLTGELFF
.	.	TRBJ1-3	TRBV20-1	TGCAGTGCTAACGCGGGAAACACCATATATTTT	CSANAGNTIYF
.	TRBD2	TRBJ2-3	TRBV5-6	TGTGCCAGCAGTCCGGGACTAGCGGATACAGATACGCAGTATTTT	CASSPGLADTDTQYF
few	TRBD1	TRBJ1-2	TRBV25-1	TGTGCCAGCAGATTTGGGACAGGGTATGGCTACACCTTC	CASRFGTGYGYTF
few	TRBD2	TRBJ2-7	TRBV27	TGTGCCAGCAGGCCACTAGCGGGAGACTACGAGCAGTACTTC	CASRPLAGDYEQYF
.	.	TRBJ1-1	TRBV29-1	TGCAGCGTTGATGGCAGTGTGAACACTGAAGCTTTCTTT	CSVDGSVNTEAFF
.	.	TRBJ2-2	TRBV5-1	TGCGCCAGCAGCTTGGGGGGGACACCGAACACCGGGGAGCTGTTTTTT	CASSLGGTPNTGELFF
.	.	TRBJ2-7	TRBV5-6	TGTGCCAGCAGCTTGGCCCCCGGGACAAGTTACGAGCAGTACTTC	CASSLAPGTSYEQYF
.	.	TRBJ2-3	TRBV6-5	TGTGCCAGCAGTAGGGGACTTTTCACAGATACGCAGTATTTT	CASSRGLFTDTQYF